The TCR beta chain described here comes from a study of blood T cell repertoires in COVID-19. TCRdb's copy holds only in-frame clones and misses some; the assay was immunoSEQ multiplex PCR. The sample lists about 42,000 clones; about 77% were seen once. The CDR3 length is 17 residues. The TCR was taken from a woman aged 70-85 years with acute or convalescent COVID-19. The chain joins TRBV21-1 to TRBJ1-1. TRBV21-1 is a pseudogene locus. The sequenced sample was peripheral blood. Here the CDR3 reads CASSKVGRRLLNTEAFF. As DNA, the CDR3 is TGTGCCAGCAGCAAAGTTGGCAGGCGACTATTGAACACTGAAGCTTTCTTT.